Following are 28 T cell receptor beta chains from one sample sequenced in a study of graft-versus-host responses after intestinal transplantation. Tissue from the graft was processed to free its intraepithelial and lamina propria lymphocytes. The assay was immunoSEQ multiplex PCR, and TCRdb's table has in-frame clones only and misses some. Among about 22,000 clones listed, roughly 72% were seen once. Here the sequenced sample was ileum tissue, taken 12 days after intestinal transplant. Receptors originate from a human patient who received an intestinal transplant, so some T cells may come from the graft donor.

This chain connects TRBV30 to TRBJ2-3; D call uncertain. The V gene's germline CDR1 is GTSNPN and CDR2 SVGIG (reference sequence). The CDR3 runs to 10 residues. V shed 6 bases and J shed 4 bases, with 5 bases lying between them. The CDR3 is CACLSDTQYF. The CDR3 nucleotides read TGTGCCTGCCTCTCAGATACGCAGTATTTT.

By proportion, this clone is medium-sized. The chain employs TRBV6-4 and TRBJ2-1; the D is unclear. V was pared by 2 bases and J by 5 bases, with 7 bases between. CDR1 is MRHNA and CDR2 is SNTAGT in the germline V gene. This CDR3 is built from 13 residues. The CDR3 coding sequence is TGTGCCAGCAGTGACGCCGAGGACAATGAGCAGTTCTTC. Translating it yields CASSDAEDNEQFF.

The chain combines TRBV2 with TRBJ2-4, with 7 bases matching TRBD1. This CDR3 is 17 amino acids long. J gave up 0 bases and V 5 bases, and 10 bases lay outside the gene matches. Germline CDR1 reads SNHLY; CDR2 reads FYNNEI. CDR3 in amino acids: CASSPHGQELAKNIQYF. The CDR3, as DNA: TGTGCCAGCAGTCCCCACGGACAGGAGCTAGCCAAAAACATTCAGTACTTC.

The J gene is TRBJ2-1, the V gene TRBV4-3; D gene uncertain. CDR3 length equals 14 residues. The V gene lost 0 bases and the J gene lost 8 bases, with 11 bases spanning the gap. Germline V CDR1 and CDR2: LGHNA, YSLEER. The CDR3 sequence: CASSQDGGGDEQFF. The CDR3 DNA is TGCGCCAGCAGCCAAGACGGCGGCGGAGATGAGCAGTTCTTC.

The J gene is TRBJ2-5, the V gene TRBV11-3, with D perhaps TRBD1 (6 bases). Trimming cost V 3 bases and J 3 bases, with 8 bases left between them. The CDR3 sequence is 13 residues long. Germline-derived CDR1 and CDR2 are SGHNT and YENEEA. This CDR3 reads CASSLGTKETQYF. In DNA form, the CDR3 reads TGTGCCAGCAGCTTGGGGACAAAAGAGACCCAGTACTTC.

The V call is TRBV7-9, the J call TRBJ1-2; 7 nucleotides agree with TRBD1. The CDR3 sequence is 13 residues long. Germline trimming cut 6 bases from V and 4 bases from J; bases unmatched to any gene: 5. Germline assignment: CDR1 SEHNR and CDR2 FQNEAQ (reference sequence). The CDR3 coding sequence is TGTGCCAGCAGGAACAGGGGACCCTATGGCTACACCTTC. Its protein is CASRNRGPYGYTF.

The V gene is TRBV5-5, the J gene TRBJ2-5; D is unclear. Trimming took 2 bases from V and 1 from J, leaving 9 bases between them. Germline lookup yields CDR1 SGHKS and CDR2 YYEKEE (reference sequence). This CDR3 is 14 amino acids long. As DNA, the CDR3 is TGTGCCAGCAGCTTTTGGCAGATCCAAGAGACCCAGTACTTC. It is translated as CASSFWQIQETQYF.

The rearrangement uses TRBV7-2 and TRBJ1-6; TRBD1 is a possible D gene (5 bases). This CDR3 is 16 amino acids long. Germline V gene data show CDR1 as SGHTA and CDR2 as FQGNSA. Trimming removed 6 bases from V and 3 bases from J, with 15 bases in between. DNA for the CDR3: TGTGCCAGCAGACTCCGAGGGGACTACTATAATTCACCCCTCCACTTT. Translated: CASRLRGDYYNSPLHF.

The genes are TRBV9 and TRBJ1-5, with D unresolved. The V gene lost 0 bases and the J gene lost 5 bases, with 12 bases spanning the gap. Germline V gives CDR1 SGDLS, CDR2 YYNGEE. This CDR3 is 15 amino acids long. The DNA for the CDR3 is TGTGCCAGCAGCGTAGGAGGGTTGACTTATCAGCCCCAGCATTTT. Translated: CASSVGGLTYQPQHF.

The rearrangement links TRBV9 to TRBJ1-5; weak D call: TRBD1 (6 bases). Trimming pared 3 bases from V and 11 bases from J, leaving 15 bases between. Germline values: CDR1 SGDLS, CDR2 YYNGEE. The CDR3 is made up of 13 amino acids. CDR3 sequence: CASSEGGDTAQHF. The CDR3 bases are TGTGCCAGCAGCGAGGGGGGGGACACGGCCCAGCATTTT.

The chain employs TRBV7-6 and TRBJ1-1, with TRBD1 as a possible D gene (5 bases). The CDR3 has 14 amino acids. CDR1 SGHVS and CDR2 FNYEAQ come from the germline V gene. V lost 3 bases to trimming and J lost 3 bases, with 11 bases between them. The CDR3: CASSLMGGYTEAFF. CDR3 nucleotides: TGTGCCAGCAGCTTGATGGGGGGGTACACTGAAGCTTTCTTT.

This clone counts as large. The rearrangement joins TRBV29-1 to TRBJ1-2, with unresolved D. The CDR3 runs 12 residues. Germline V gene data show CDR1 as SQVTM and CDR2 as ANQGSEA. With 6 bases removed from V and 4 bases from J, the gap between germline ends came to 12 bases. In DNA form, the CDR3 reads TGCAGCGTCGGGTCCGAGAGCTATGGCTACACCTTC. Its translation is CSVGSESYGYTF.

J is TRBJ1-4 and V is TRBV19, with unresolved D. The V end lost 4 bases, the J end lost 0 bases, and 6 bases lay between the germline ends. Germline-derived CDR1 and CDR2 are LNHDA and SQIVND (reference sequence). The length of the CDR3 is 14 residues. The CDR3 coding sequence is TGTGCCAGTAGTAGAGGAGCAACTAATGAAAAACTGTTTTTT. Its translation is CASSRGATNEKLFF.

This clone was picked up one time. The chain combines TRBV6-4 with TRBJ2-1, with 7 bases aligning to TRBD2. Per the germline V gene, CDR1 is MRHNA and CDR2 is SNTAGT. The CDR3 is 15 amino acids. The V and J ends lost 6 bases and 3 bases, in that order; junction bases with no gene match: 8. The chain's CDR3 is CASRPERGNYNEQFF. CDR3 sequence (DNA): TGTGCCAGCAGACCAGAGCGGGGTAACTACAATGAGCAGTTCTTC.

V is TRBV9 and J is TRBJ2-3, with TRBD2 matching over 7 bases. The V segment lost 2 bases and the J segment 0 bases; nucleotides outside the gene matches: 3. Germline values: CDR1 SGDLS, CDR2 YYNGEE. The CDR3 is 15 amino acids. In DNA form, the CDR3 reads TGTGCCAGCAGCGTTTCTAGCGGTAGCACAGATACGCAGTATTTT. This encodes CASSVSSGSTDTQYF.

The CDR3 DNA reads TGTGCCAGCAGCTTGGTCCGGGTGGAGACCGGGGAGCTGTTTTTT. This sequence encodes CASSLVRVETGELFF. The chain recombines TRBV5-5 with TRBJ2-2; D is ambiguous. Germline CDR1 SGHKS, CDR2 YYEKEE (reference sequence). V lost 0 bases and J lost 5, with 11 bases in between. The CDR3 runs 15 residues.

The rearrangement uses TRBV11-2 and TRBJ1-1; the D gene is possibly TRBD1 (6 bases). Trimming cost V 2 bases and J 8 bases, with 9 bases left between them. Germline V gives CDR1 SGHAT, CDR2 FQNNGV. The CDR3 sequence is 12 residues long. The CDR3 DNA follows: TGTGCCAGCAGCTTAAGGGGGTCCGAAGCTTTCTTT. Translating gives CASSLRGSEAFF.

The CDR3 bases are TGTGCCAGCAGCTTACCAGGGACCTATAATTCACCCCTCCACTTT. This sequence encodes CASSLPGTYNSPLHF. The V and J genes are TRBV7-9 and TRBJ1-6, with D perhaps TRBD1 (5 bases). Trimming shortened V by 2 bases and J by 2 bases, and 7 bases separated the two germline ends. Looked up from germline, CDR1 is SEHNR and CDR2 is FQNEAQ (reference sequence). The CDR3 totals 15 residues. The complete variable domain, with remaining parts taken from reference TRBV7-9 and TRBJ1-6, reads DTGVSQNPRHKITKRGQNVTFRCDPISEHNRLYWYRQTLGQGPEFLTYFQNEAQLEKSRLLSDRFSAERPKGSFSTLEIQRTEQGDSAMYLCASSLPGTYNSPLHFGNGTRLTVT.

The V call is TRBV5-1, the J call TRBJ2-7; maybe TRBD2 (5 bases). This CDR3 is built from 14 residues. Germline CDR1 reads SGHRS; CDR2 reads YFSETQ. V was pared by 0 bases and J by 3 bases, with 10 bases between. The CDR3 is CASSLDPAGYEQYF. In DNA, the CDR3 is TGCGCCAGCAGCTTGGATCCGGCGGGCTACGAGCAGTACTTC.

The V and J genes are TRBV20-1 and TRBJ2-1, with 7 bases aligning to TRBD2. Germline values: CDR1 DFQATT, CDR2 SNEGSKA (reference sequence). There are 11 residues in the CDR3. Trimming removed 3 bases from V and 13 bases from J; junction bases left unmatched: 6. Written as DNA, the CDR3 is TGCAGTGCTAGCGACGGGACTACCCAGTTCTTC. It translates to CSASDGTTQFF.

This clone was observed a few times. V usage is TRBV4-3 and J usage is TRBJ1-3; D uncertain. CDR3 length: 12 residues. V shed 0 bases and J shed 8 bases, with 5 bases lying between them. Germline V gene sequence: CDR1 LGHNA, CDR2 YSLEER. The CDR3 DNA sequence: TGCGCCAGCAGCCAAGACCAGGACACCATATATTTT. Its translation: CASSQDQDTIYF.

The rearrangement joins TRBV5-1 to TRBJ2-5; 8 bases fit TRBD1. J was trimmed by 3 bases and V by 2 bases; bases with no gene match: 6. Germline CDR1 and CDR2: SGHRS and YFSETQ. The CDR3 extends over 15 amino acids. The CDR3 reads CASSFLPGQEETQYF. The CDR3 nucleotides are TGCGCCAGCAGCTTCCTGCCGGGACAGGAAGAGACCCAGTACTTC.

The chain is built from TRBV27 and TRBJ1-4; 7 bases agree with TRBD1. CDR3 length equals 16 residues. V was pared by 5 bases and J by 3 bases, with 9 bases of the junction left unmatched. Germline lookup yields CDR1 MNHEY and CDR2 SMNVEV (reference sequence). The CDR3 region is CASSPFRRGANEKLFF. The CDR3 DNA reads TGTGCCAGCAGTCCTTTCCGCAGGGGGGCTAATGAAAAACTGTTTTTT.

V gene TRBV5-1 combines with J gene TRBJ1-1; D is uncertain. CDR1 is SGHRS and CDR2 is YFSETQ in the germline V gene. The CDR3 totals 13 residues. The ends were cut back, 5 bases at V and 1 base at J, with 9 bases in the middle. The CDR3 DNA is TGCGCCAGCAGTCTACCGCCGAACACTGAAGCTTTCTTT. It is translated as CASSLPPNTEAFF.

The chain joins TRBV7-6 to TRBJ1-2; the D gene is possibly TRBD1 (5 bases). This CDR3 has 15 residues. Germline V CDR1 and CDR2: SGHVS, FNYEAQ. V lost 1 base and J 1 base, leaving 10 bases between the germline ends. The CDR3 DNA reads as TGTGCCAGCAGCTTAGTGAGCGGGGGTAACTATGGCTACACCTTC. Its protein product is CASSLVSGGNYGYTF.

The chain links TRBV5-1 to TRBJ2-7; tentative D call: TRBD1 (6 bases). The CDR3 consists of 12 residues. Germline-derived CDR1 and CDR2 are SGHRS and YFSETQ. The V gene lost 5 bases and the J gene lost 4 bases, with 10 bases spanning the gap. The CDR3 DNA is TGCGCCAGCAGTTTCACAGGGTACGAGCAGTACTTC. It codes for CASSFTGYEQYF.

V is TRBV6-5 and J is TRBJ1-4; D is ambiguous. Per germline, CDR1 MNHEY and CDR2 SVGAGI. This CDR3 is built from 15 residues. V lost 5 bases, J lost 0 bases, and 10 bases lay in between. The CDR3 loop is CASSLRVATNEKLFF. For the CDR3, the DNA is TGTGCCAGCAGTCTGAGAGTCGCAACTAATGAAAAACTGTTTTTT.

The gene calls are TRBV6-1 and TRBJ1-1; weak D call: TRBD1 (5 bases). The V gene lost 0 bases and the J gene lost 6 bases, with 8 bases spanning the gap. The CDR3 consists of 13 residues. Germline values: CDR1 MNHNS, CDR2 SASEGT. CDR3 bases: TGTGCCAGCAGTGAAGCGCTAGGGGCTGAAGCTTTCTTT. It specifies CASSEALGAEAFF.